This T cell receptor beta chain was sequenced during a study of response to subunit inactivated influenza vaccine. Overall study findings and caveats: Few new T cells, the authors suggested, are recruited by each seasonal influenza vaccination.

TCRdb called the RT-PCR reads again in MiXCR, with one record for every CDR3 protein. The sample includes roughly 790,000 distinct CDR3 sequences, approximately 21% seen only once; the top ten take around 9.6%. V lost 6 bases to trimming and J lost 0 bases, with 13 bases between them. The CDR3 has 15 residues. CDR1 SGHRS and CDR2 YFSETQ come from the germline V gene. This clonotype was counted ten times or more. The antigen is unknown. The source was PBMCs from blood, collected around 5 days after vaccination. V gene TRBV5-1 combines with J gene TRBJ2-1; D remains ambiguous. The receptor's source is a man in his forties or fifties who received an inactivated influenza vaccine. The CDR3 coding sequence is TGCGCCAGCAACCAGATGGCGAGCTCCTACAATGAGCAGTTCTTC. Its translation is CASNQMASSYNEQFF. Full variable domain (rest looked up from reference TRBV5-1 and TRBJ2-1): KAGVTQTPRYLIKTRGQQVTLSCSPISGHRSVSWYQQTPGQGLQFLFEYFSETQRNKGNFPGRFSGRQFSNSRSEMNVSTLELGDSALYLCASNQMASSYNEQFFGPGTRLTVL.